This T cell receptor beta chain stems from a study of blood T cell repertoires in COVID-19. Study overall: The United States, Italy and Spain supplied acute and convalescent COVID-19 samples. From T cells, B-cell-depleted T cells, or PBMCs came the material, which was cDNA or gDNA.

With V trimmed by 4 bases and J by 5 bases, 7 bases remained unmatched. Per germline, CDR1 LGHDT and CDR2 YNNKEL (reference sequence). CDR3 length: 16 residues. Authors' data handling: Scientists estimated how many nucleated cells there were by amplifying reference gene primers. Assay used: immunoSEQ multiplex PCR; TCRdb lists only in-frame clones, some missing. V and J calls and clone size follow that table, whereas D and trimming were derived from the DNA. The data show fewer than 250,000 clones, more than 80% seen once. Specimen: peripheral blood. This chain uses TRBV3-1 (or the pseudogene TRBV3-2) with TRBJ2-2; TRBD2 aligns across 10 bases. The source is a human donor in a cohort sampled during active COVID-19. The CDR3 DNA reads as TGTGCCAGCAGCCGCTCACTAGCGGGGAGAACCGGGGAGCTGTTTTTT. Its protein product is CASSRSLAGRTGELFF.